Listed below are T cell receptor beta chains from one sample, sequenced in a study of blood T cells in healthy people across ages. TCRdb re-called the 5' RACE reads through MiXCR, storing one row per CDR3 protein. The table shows about 1.1 million distinct CDR3 sequences, with around two fifths occurring only once. Sequencing input: blood. These receptors all stem from a man aged 18 to 29 in good health. CDR3s include the opening cysteine and the closing phenylalanine or tryptophan. Each record gives: V gene, J gene, D gene, clone size, CDR3 DNA, CDR3 protein. A D gene is named only where the DNA matches it firmly. Some rows have no size entry. The others give once, few or many, or a class for an expanded clone.

v_gene: TRBV28; j_gene: TRBJ2-4; d_gene: .; abundance: .; CDR3nt: TGTGCCAGCAGTTTAAGACCCATTCAGTACTTC; CDR3aa: CASSLRPIQYF
v_gene: TRBV4-1; j_gene: TRBJ2-3; d_gene: TRBD1; abundance: few; CDR3nt: TGCGCCAGCAGCCAGGATGGGCCGCAGGGGGCCTATACGCAGTATTTT; CDR3aa: CASSQDGPQGAYTQYF
v_gene: TRBV7-2; j_gene: TRBJ2-3; d_gene: .; abundance: many; CDR3nt: TGTGCCAGCAGTTTAGGGCGGGGCACAGATACGCAGTATTTT; CDR3aa: CASSLGRGTDTQYF
v_gene: TRBV15; j_gene: TRBJ2-3; d_gene: .; abundance: few; CDR3nt: TGTGCCACCAGCAGAGATCGTTTAGATACGCAGTATTTT; CDR3aa: CATSRDRLDTQYF
v_gene: TRBV7-2; j_gene: TRBJ2-3; d_gene: .; abundance: few; CDR3nt: TGTGCCAGCAGCCGGCAATCAGCGGTCACAGATACGCAGTATTTT; CDR3aa: CASSRQSAVTDTQYF
v_gene: TRBV7-3; j_gene: TRBJ1-1; d_gene: .; abundance: .; CDR3nt: TGTGCCAGCCAACCCTCAGGCTTAGGTTCCACTGAAGCTTTCTTT; CDR3aa: CASQPSGLGSTEAFF
v_gene: TRBV20-1; j_gene: TRBJ1-2; d_gene: TRBD1; abundance: .; CDR3nt: TGCAGTGCTTGGGACAGCAAAGACTATGGCTACACCTTC; CDR3aa: CSAWDSKDYGYTF
v_gene: TRBV4-1; j_gene: TRBJ2-7; d_gene: .; abundance: .; CDR3nt: TGCGCCAGCAGCCAAGATACCAGAGCAGGGACGTACTTC; CDR3aa: CASSQDTRAGTYF
v_gene: TRBV30; j_gene: TRBJ2-7; d_gene: .; abundance: .; CDR3nt: TGTGCCTGGAGTCGCAAATCCGAGCAGTACTTC; CDR3aa: CAWSRKSEQYF
v_gene: TRBV7-9; j_gene: TRBJ1-2; d_gene: .; abundance: .; CDR3nt: TGTGCCAGCAGCTTTAGTCTTACAGATAACTATGGCTACACCTTC; CDR3aa: CASSFSLTDNYGYTF
v_gene: TRBV4-3; j_gene: TRBJ2-1; d_gene: .; abundance: few; CDR3nt: TGCGCCAGCAGCCAAGTCCCCGGAGCCAGGCAGTTCTTC; CDR3aa: CASSQVPGARQFF
v_gene: TRBV28; j_gene: TRBJ2-1; d_gene: .; abundance: .; CDR3nt: TGTGCCAGCAGTCCACTAACAGCCTACAATGAGCAGTTCTTC; CDR3aa: CASSPLTAYNEQFF
v_gene: TRBV7-9; j_gene: TRBJ2-7; d_gene: .; abundance: few; CDR3nt: TGTGCCAGCAGCGGAGGAATCCGTATCTACGAGCAGTACTTC; CDR3aa: CASSGGIRIYEQYF
v_gene: TRBV9; j_gene: TRBJ1-1; d_gene: .; abundance: .; CDR3nt: TGTGCCAGCGGCGCCGACCCTGGGACCTTGAACACTGAAGCTTTCTTT; CDR3aa: CASGADPGTLNTEAFF
v_gene: TRBV28; j_gene: TRBJ2-1; d_gene: TRBD2; abundance: .; CDR3nt: TGTGCCAGCAGTTCTAGCGGGAGCTCCTACGAGCAGTTCTTC; CDR3aa: CASSSSGSSYEQFF
v_gene: TRBV29-1; j_gene: TRBJ2-1; d_gene: TRBD1; abundance: .; CDR3nt: TGCAGCGGCACAGGACAGGGAACCTGTTGGGAGTTCTTC; CDR3aa: CSGTGQGTCWEFF
v_gene: TRBV25-1; j_gene: TRBJ2-2; d_gene: .; abundance: .; CDR3nt: TGTGCCAGCAGGACAGTGAACACCGGGGAGCTGTTTTTT; CDR3aa: CASRTVNTGELFF
v_gene: TRBV29-1; j_gene: TRBJ1-2; d_gene: .; abundance: once; CDR3nt: TGCAGCGTTGGTTTGGGGGAGGGCTACACCTTC; CDR3aa: CSVGLGEGYTF
v_gene: TRBV15; j_gene: TRBJ1-5; d_gene: .; abundance: .; CDR3nt: TGTGCCACCAGCAGTGATTTCGAGCAGGGGAGATATAGCAATCAGCCCCAGCATTTT; CDR3aa: CATSSDFEQGRYSNQPQHF
v_gene: TRBV20-1; j_gene: TRBJ2-5; d_gene: TRBD2; abundance: .; CDR3nt: TGCAGTGCTTTTTCTTCGACTAGCGCTAACCAAGAGACCCAGTACTTC; CDR3aa: CSAFSSTSANQETQYF
v_gene: TRBV20-1; j_gene: TRBJ2-3; d_gene: TRBD2; abundance: many; CDR3nt: TGCAGTGCGACTAGCGGGGGTAGCACAGATACGCAGTATTTT; CDR3aa: CSATSGGSTDTQYF
v_gene: TRBV29-1; j_gene: TRBJ1-5; d_gene: TRBD1; abundance: many; CDR3nt: TGCAGCGTTGGACAGGGCAGCAATCAGCCCCAGCATTTT; CDR3aa: CSVGQGSNQPQHF
v_gene: TRBV10-3; j_gene: TRBJ2-7; d_gene: TRBD2; abundance: many; CDR3nt: TGTGCCATCAGTGATAAGTCTAGCGGGGGACACTACGAGCAGTACTTC; CDR3aa: CAISDKSSGGHYEQYF
v_gene: TRBV6-2/TRBV6-3; j_gene: TRBJ2-1; d_gene: TRBD2; abundance: .; CDR3nt: TGTGCCACCAGCGGGGGGCCCTACAATGAGCAGTTCTTC; CDR3aa: CATSGGPYNEQFF
v_gene: TRBV27; j_gene: TRBJ1-2; d_gene: .; abundance: .; CDR3nt: TGTGCCACCCGAACAGGGACCCTTGGATATGGCTACACCTTC; CDR3aa: CATRTGTLGYGYTF
v_gene: TRBV5-1; j_gene: TRBJ2-3; d_gene: .; abundance: .; CDR3nt: TGCGCCAGCAGCCCGTTTGAATCAGATACGCAGTATTTT; CDR3aa: CASSPFESDTQYF
v_gene: TRBV2; j_gene: TRBJ1-2; d_gene: .; abundance: .; CDR3nt: TGTGCCAGCAGGGAGTCAGGAGTTAACTATGGCTACACCTTC; CDR3aa: CASRESGVNYGYTF
v_gene: TRBV21-1; j_gene: TRBJ1-1; d_gene: .; abundance: few; CDR3nt: TGTGCCAGCAGGAGGACAGGGGGCTCAATGAACACTGAAGCTTTCTTT; CDR3aa: CASRRTGGSMNTEAFF
v_gene: TRBV2; j_gene: TRBJ1-1; d_gene: .; abundance: .; CDR3nt: TGTGCCAGCAGTGTGGCAGCCATGAACACTGAAGCTTTCTTT; CDR3aa: CASSVAAMNTEAFF
v_gene: TRBV20-1; j_gene: TRBJ1-6; d_gene: TRBD1; abundance: few; CDR3nt: TGCAGTGCGACCAAGGACAGGGGCACACCCCTCCACTTT; CDR3aa: CSATKDRGTPLHF
v_gene: TRBV29-1; j_gene: TRBJ2-2; d_gene: TRBD1; abundance: .; CDR3nt: TGCAGCGTTGTCGTTCTGGGACAGGCCACCGGGGAGCTGTTTTTT; CDR3aa: CSVVVLGQATGELFF
v_gene: TRBV5-1; j_gene: TRBJ1-6; d_gene: .; abundance: few; CDR3nt: TGCGCCAGCAGCTTGTCGGGAACCTATAATTCACCCCTCCACTTT; CDR3aa: CASSLSGTYNSPLHF
v_gene: TRBV20-1; j_gene: TRBJ2-1; d_gene: .; abundance: few; CDR3nt: TGCAGTGCTGGATCTGGGGAACTTGACGGGGAGCAGTTCTTC; CDR3aa: CSAGSGELDGEQFF
v_gene: TRBV20-1; j_gene: TRBJ2-7; d_gene: TRBD1; abundance: .; CDR3nt: TGCAGTGCTTCTGACTCAGACAGGGAATCCTACAATGAGCAGTACTTC; CDR3aa: CSASDSDRESYNEQYF
v_gene: TRBV10-3; j_gene: TRBJ2-2; d_gene: TRBD1; abundance: .; CDR3nt: TGTGCCATCAGTGGACAGGGGGTGCCTGGGGAGCTGTTTTTT; CDR3aa: CAISGQGVPGELFF
v_gene: TRBV20-1; j_gene: TRBJ2-3; d_gene: TRBD2; abundance: .; CDR3nt: TGCAGTGCTAGTTCGCCTAGCGGACTCACAGATACGCAGTATTTT; CDR3aa: CSASSPSGLTDTQYF
v_gene: TRBV6-6; j_gene: TRBJ2-3; d_gene: .; abundance: .; CDR3nt: TGTGCCAGCAGTTACTCGATGGGGGAGGCTAGCACAGATACGCAGTATTTT; CDR3aa: CASSYSMGEASTDTQYF
v_gene: TRBV5-8; j_gene: TRBJ1-2; d_gene: .; abundance: .; CDR3nt: TGTGCCAGCAGCTTGGCAACGGGGCGAAACTATGGCTACACCTTC; CDR3aa: CASSLATGRNYGYTF
v_gene: TRBV3-1; j_gene: TRBJ2-5; d_gene: .; abundance: .; CDR3nt: TGTGCCAGCAGCCAAGACACAGGGAAGACCCAGTACTTC; CDR3aa: CASSQDTGKTQYF
v_gene: TRBV29-1; j_gene: TRBJ2-5; d_gene: TRBD2; abundance: .; CDR3nt: TGCAGCGCAGCCCCCGGGACTAGTAAAGAGACCCAGTACTTC; CDR3aa: CSAAPGTSKETQYF
v_gene: TRBV4-2; j_gene: TRBJ2-1; d_gene: TRBD2; abundance: few; CDR3nt: TGTGCCAGCAGCGTCCGACTAGCGGGTGATGACTACAATGAGCAGTTCTTC; CDR3aa: CASSVRLAGDDYNEQFF
v_gene: TRBV2; j_gene: TRBJ2-2; d_gene: .; abundance: few; CDR3nt: TGTGCCAGCAGTGAAGCACCGCGAACCGGGGAGCTGTTTTTT; CDR3aa: CASSEAPRTGELFF
v_gene: TRBV15; j_gene: TRBJ1-2; d_gene: .; abundance: .; CDR3nt: TGTGTCACCAGCTTACTGGGACGGCTTTATGGCTACACCTTC; CDR3aa: CVTSLLGRLYGYTF
v_gene: TRBV4-3; j_gene: TRBJ1-6; d_gene: .; abundance: few; CDR3nt: TGCGCCAGCAGCCAAGATCTTACAAGTGCAGGCAACTCCTATAATTCACCCCTCCACTTT; CDR3aa: CASSQDLTSAGNSYNSPLHF
v_gene: TRBV6-5; j_gene: TRBJ1-1; d_gene: TRBD1; abundance: .; CDR3nt: TGTGCCAGCAGTTACGGGCAGGGGGTTTTCACTGAAGCTTTCTTT; CDR3aa: CASSYGQGVFTEAFF
v_gene: TRBV7-9; j_gene: TRBJ1-5; d_gene: .; abundance: few; CDR3nt: TGTGCCAGCAGCCCAGGACCTATCTCCCAAAGAAGCAATCAGCCCCAGCATTTT; CDR3aa: CASSPGPISQRSNQPQHF
v_gene: TRBV27; j_gene: TRBJ2-1; d_gene: TRBD2; abundance: .; CDR3nt: TGTGCCAGCAGTTTATCGGCGGGGGAAGCCTACAATGAGCAGTTCTTC; CDR3aa: CASSLSAGEAYNEQFF
v_gene: TRBV3-1; j_gene: TRBJ1-2; d_gene: .; abundance: .; CDR3nt: TGTGCCAGCAGCCAAGTGTGGAACGCTAACTATGGCTACACCTTC; CDR3aa: CASSQVWNANYGYTF
v_gene: TRBV9; j_gene: TRBJ2-1; d_gene: .; abundance: .; CDR3nt: TGTGTCAGCAGCGCCGATTCGGGGTATGAGCAGTTCTTC; CDR3aa: CVSSADSGYEQFF
v_gene: TRBV11-2; j_gene: TRBJ1-1; d_gene: .; abundance: .; CDR3nt: TGTGCCAGCAGCTTCTCCTCACAGGGCGCGTTTACTGAAGCTTTCTTT; CDR3aa: CASSFSSQGAFTEAFF
v_gene: TRBV6-5; j_gene: TRBJ2-3; d_gene: .; abundance: few; CDR3nt: TGTGCCAGCAGTTCGGGGGGCTTGAGAGATACGCAGTATTTT; CDR3aa: CASSSGGLRDTQYF
v_gene: TRBV6-6; j_gene: TRBJ1-2; d_gene: TRBD1; abundance: .; CDR3nt: TGTGCCAGCAGCACAGGGGTCGGGCGCTACTATGGCTACACCTTC; CDR3aa: CASSTGVGRYYGYTF
v_gene: TRBV19; j_gene: TRBJ1-6; d_gene: .; abundance: .; CDR3nt: TGTGCCAGTCAACCAGGACAGAGCTATAATTCACCCCTCCACTTT; CDR3aa: CASQPGQSYNSPLHF
v_gene: TRBV12-3/TRBV12-4; j_gene: TRBJ2-7; d_gene: TRBD1; abundance: .; CDR3nt: TGTGCCAGCAGTTTGTTCCGGGACAGACCATACGAGCAGTACTTC; CDR3aa: CASSLFRDRPYEQYF
v_gene: TRBV4-2; j_gene: TRBJ2-2; d_gene: .; abundance: few; CDR3nt: TGTGCCAGCAGCCAAGAAAGGGGGACGGGAACCGGGGAGCTGTTTTTT; CDR3aa: CASSQERGTGTGELFF
v_gene: TRBV12-3/TRBV12-4; j_gene: TRBJ1-5; d_gene: .; abundance: .; CDR3nt: TGTGCCAGCAGTCCCCAGGTCCTTCAGCCCCAGCATTTT; CDR3aa: CASSPQVLQPQHF
v_gene: TRBV6-2/TRBV6-3; j_gene: TRBJ2-7; d_gene: TRBD2; abundance: .; CDR3nt: TGTGCCAGAGGAAGGACTAGCGGGGGCCACCTTCTCCACGAGCAGTACTTC; CDR3aa: CARGRTSGGHLLHEQYF
v_gene: TRBV29-1; j_gene: TRBJ2-7; d_gene: TRBD1; abundance: once; CDR3nt: TGCAGCGGGCTAGACAGGGGGCGTGTTCAGTACTTC; CDR3aa: CSGLDRGRVQYF
v_gene: TRBV7-9; j_gene: TRBJ2-7; d_gene: TRBD2; abundance: few; CDR3nt: TGTGCCAGCAGCTTACCGACTAGCGGGGGGTCCTACGAGCAGTACTTC; CDR3aa: CASSLPTSGGSYEQYF
v_gene: TRBV4-3; j_gene: TRBJ2-5; d_gene: .; abundance: .; CDR3nt: TGCGCCAGCAGCCAAGAGAGAGGTCGGCAAGAGACCCAGTACTTC; CDR3aa: CASSQERGRQETQYF